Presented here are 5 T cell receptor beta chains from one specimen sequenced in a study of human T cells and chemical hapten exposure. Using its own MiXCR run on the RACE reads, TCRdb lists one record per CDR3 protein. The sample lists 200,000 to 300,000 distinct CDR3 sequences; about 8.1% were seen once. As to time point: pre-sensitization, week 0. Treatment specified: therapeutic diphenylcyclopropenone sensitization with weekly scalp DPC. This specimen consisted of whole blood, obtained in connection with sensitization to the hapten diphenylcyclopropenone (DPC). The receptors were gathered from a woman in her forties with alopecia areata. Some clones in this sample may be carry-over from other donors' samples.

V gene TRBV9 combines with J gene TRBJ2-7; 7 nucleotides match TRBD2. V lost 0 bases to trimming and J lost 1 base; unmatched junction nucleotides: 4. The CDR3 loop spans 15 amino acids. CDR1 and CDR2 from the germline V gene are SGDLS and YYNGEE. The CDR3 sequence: CASSVGAGVSYEQYF. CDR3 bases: TGTGCCAGCAGCGTAGGGGCGGGAGTGTCCTACGAGCAGTACTTC.

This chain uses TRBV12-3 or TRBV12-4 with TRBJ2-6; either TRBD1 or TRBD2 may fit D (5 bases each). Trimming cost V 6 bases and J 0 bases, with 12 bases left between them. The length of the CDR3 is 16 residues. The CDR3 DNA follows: TGTGCCAGCAGCTGGGACGGCCTCTCTGGGGCCAACGTCCTGACTTTC. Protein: CASSWDGLSGANVLTF.

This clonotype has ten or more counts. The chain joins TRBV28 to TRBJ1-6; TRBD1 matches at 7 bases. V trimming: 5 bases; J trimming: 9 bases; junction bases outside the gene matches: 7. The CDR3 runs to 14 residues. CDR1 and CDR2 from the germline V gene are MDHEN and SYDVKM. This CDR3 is CASSLTGKSSPLHF. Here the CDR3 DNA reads TGTGCCAGCAGTCTGACAGGGAAGAGTTCACCCCTCCACTTT. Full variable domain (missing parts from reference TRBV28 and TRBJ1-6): DVKVTQSSRYLVKRTGEKVFLECVQDMDHENMFWYRQDPGLGLRLIYFSYDVKMKEKGDIPEGYSVSREKKERFSLILESASTNQTSMYLCASSLTGKSSPLHFGNGTRLTVT.

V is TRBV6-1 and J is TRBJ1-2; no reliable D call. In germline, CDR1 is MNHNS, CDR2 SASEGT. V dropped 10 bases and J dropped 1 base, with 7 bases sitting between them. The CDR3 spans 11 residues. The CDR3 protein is CATGDNYGYTF. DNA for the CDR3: TGTGCCACCGGGGATAACTATGGCTACACCTTC.

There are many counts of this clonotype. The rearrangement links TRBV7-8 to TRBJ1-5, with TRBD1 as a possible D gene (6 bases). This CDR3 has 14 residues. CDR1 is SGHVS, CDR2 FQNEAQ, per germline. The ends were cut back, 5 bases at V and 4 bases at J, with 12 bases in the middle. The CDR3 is CASSTGTTNQPQHF. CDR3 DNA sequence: TGTGCCAGCAGCACCGGGACAACGAATCAGCCCCAGCATTTT.